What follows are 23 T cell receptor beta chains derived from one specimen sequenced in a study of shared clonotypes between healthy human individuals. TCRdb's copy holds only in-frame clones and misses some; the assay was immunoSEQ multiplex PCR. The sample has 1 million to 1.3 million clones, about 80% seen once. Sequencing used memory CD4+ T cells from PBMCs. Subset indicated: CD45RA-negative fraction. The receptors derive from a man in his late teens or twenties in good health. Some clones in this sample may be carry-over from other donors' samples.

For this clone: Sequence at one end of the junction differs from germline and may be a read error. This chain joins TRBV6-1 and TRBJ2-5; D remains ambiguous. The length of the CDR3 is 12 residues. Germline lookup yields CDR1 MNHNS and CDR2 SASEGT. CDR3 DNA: TGTGCCAGCAAGGAGCAATACACCGAGCAGCACTTC. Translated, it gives CASKEQYTEQHF.

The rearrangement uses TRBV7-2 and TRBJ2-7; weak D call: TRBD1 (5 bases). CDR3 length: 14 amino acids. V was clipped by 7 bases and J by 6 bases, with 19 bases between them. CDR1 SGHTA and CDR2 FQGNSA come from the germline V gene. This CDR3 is CASIPVGATTEQYF. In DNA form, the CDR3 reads TGTGCCAGCATACCCGTAGGGGCCACCACCGAGCAGTACTTC.

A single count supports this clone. The CDR3 sequence: CASSISGLSNQPQHF. The CDR3 bases are TGTGCCAGTAGTATTTCAGGACTTAGCAATCAGCCCCAGCATTTT. This sequence joins TRBV19 and TRBJ1-5; D gene ambiguous. Germline CDR1 LNHDA, CDR2 SQIVND (reference sequence). CDR3 length equals 15 residues. Trimming removed 3 bases from V and 0 bases from J, with 9 bases in between. The full variable domain, rest sourced from reference TRBV19 and TRBJ1-5, is DGGITQSPKYLFRKEGQNVTLSCEQNLNHDAMYWYRQDPGQGLRLIYYSQIVNDFQKGDIAEGYSVSREKKESFPLTVTSAQKNPTAFYLCASSISGLSNQPQHFGDGTRLSIL.

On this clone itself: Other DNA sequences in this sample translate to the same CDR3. CDR3 in amino acids: CASSLVQGSYNEQFF. The CDR3 DNA reads as TGTGCCAGCAGCTTAGTGCAGGGTTCCTACAATGAGCAGTTCTTC. The chain employs TRBV7-2 and TRBJ2-1; a possible D gene is TRBD1 (5 bases). The CDR3 is made up of 15 amino acids. V was pared by 1 base and J by 1 base, with 8 bases between. Germline loops: CDR1 SGHTA, CDR2 FQGNSA.

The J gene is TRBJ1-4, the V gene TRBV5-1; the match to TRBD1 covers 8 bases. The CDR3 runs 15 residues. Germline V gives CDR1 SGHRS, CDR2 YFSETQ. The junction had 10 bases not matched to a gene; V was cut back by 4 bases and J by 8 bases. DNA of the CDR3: TGCGCCAGCAGCCAACAACAGGGGGTAGGAGAAAAACTGTTTTTT. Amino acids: CASSQQQGVGEKLFF.

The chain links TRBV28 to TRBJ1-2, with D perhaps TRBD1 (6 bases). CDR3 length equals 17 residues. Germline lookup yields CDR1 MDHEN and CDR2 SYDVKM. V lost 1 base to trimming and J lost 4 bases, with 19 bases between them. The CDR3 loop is CASSLFLQTGNLYGYTF. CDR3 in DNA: TGTGCCAGCAGTTTATTCCTCCAGACAGGTAACCTCTATGGCTACACCTTC.

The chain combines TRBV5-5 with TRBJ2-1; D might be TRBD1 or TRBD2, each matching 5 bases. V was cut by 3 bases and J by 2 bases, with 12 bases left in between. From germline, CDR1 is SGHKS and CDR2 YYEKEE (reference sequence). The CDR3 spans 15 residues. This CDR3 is CASSSTGDAYNEQFF. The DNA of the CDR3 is TGTGCCAGCAGCTCGACCGGGGACGCCTACAATGAGCAGTTCTTC. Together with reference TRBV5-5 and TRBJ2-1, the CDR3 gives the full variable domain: DAGVTQSPTHLIKTRGQQVTLRCSPISGHKSVSWYQQVLGQGPQFIFQYYEKEERGRGNFPDRFSARQFPNYSSELNVNALLLGDSALYLCASSSTGDAYNEQFFGPGTRLTVL.

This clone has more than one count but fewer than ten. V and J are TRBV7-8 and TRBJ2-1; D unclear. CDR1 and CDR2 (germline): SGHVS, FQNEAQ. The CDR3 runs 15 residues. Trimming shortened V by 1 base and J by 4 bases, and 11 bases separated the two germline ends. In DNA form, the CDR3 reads TGTGCCAGCAGCTTAGGGGCTCAAGTGTACAATGAGCAGTTCTTC. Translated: CASSLGAQVYNEQFF.

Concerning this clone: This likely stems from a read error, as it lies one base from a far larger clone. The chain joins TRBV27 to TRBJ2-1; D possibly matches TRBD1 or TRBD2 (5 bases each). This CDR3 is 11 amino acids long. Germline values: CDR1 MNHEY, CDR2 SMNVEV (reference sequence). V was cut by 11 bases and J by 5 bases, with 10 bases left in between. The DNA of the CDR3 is TGTGCCGCCAGGGACCACAATGAGCAGTTCTTC. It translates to CAARDHNEQFF.

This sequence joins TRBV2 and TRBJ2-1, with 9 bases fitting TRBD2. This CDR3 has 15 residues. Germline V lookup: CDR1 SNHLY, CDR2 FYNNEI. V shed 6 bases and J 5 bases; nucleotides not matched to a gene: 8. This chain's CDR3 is CASSSFSGGNNEQFF. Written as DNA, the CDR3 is TGTGCCAGCAGCTCCTTCAGCGGGGGGAACAATGAGCAGTTCTTC.

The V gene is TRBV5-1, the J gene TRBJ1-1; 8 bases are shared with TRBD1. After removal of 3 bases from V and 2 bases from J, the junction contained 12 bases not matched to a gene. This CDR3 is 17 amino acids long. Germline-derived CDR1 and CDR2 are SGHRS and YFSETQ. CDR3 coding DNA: TGCGCCAGCAGCTGGGCCCCGCAGGGGGCGGTTAACACTGAAGCTTTCTTT. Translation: CASSWAPQGAVNTEAFF.

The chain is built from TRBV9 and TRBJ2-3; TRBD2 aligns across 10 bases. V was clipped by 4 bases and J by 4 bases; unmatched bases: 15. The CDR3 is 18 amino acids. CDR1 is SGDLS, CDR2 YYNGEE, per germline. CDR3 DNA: TGTGCCAGCAGCTCCCGGGGTAGCGGGGGGCGGGGCCCAGATACGCAGTATTTT. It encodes CASSSRGSGGRGPDTQYF. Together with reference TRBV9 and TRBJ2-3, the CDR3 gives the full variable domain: DSGVTQTPKHLITATGQRVTLRCSPRSGDLSVYWYQQSLDQGLQFLIQYYNGEERAKGNILERFSAQQFPDLHSELNLSSLELGDSALYFCASSSRGSGGRGPDTQYFGPGTRLTVL.

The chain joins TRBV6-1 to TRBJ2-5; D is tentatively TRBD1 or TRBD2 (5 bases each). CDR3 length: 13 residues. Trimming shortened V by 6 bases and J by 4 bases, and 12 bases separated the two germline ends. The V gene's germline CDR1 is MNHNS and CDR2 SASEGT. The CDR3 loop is CASSPGLVETQYF. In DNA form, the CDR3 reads TGTGCCAGCAGCCCGGGGCTGGTAGAGACCCAGTACTTC.

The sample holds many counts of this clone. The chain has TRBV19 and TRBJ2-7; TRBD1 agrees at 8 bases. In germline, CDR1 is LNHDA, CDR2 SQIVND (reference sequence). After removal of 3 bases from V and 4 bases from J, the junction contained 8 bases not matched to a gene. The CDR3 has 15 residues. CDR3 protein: CASSIGTGPLYEQYF. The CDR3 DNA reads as TGTGCCAGTAGTATTGGGACAGGCCCCCTATACGAGCAGTACTTC.

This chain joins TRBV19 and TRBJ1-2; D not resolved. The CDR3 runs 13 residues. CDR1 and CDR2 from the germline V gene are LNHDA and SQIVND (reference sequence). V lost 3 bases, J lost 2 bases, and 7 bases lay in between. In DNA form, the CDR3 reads TGTGCCAGTAGTATGTTGAACAACTATGGCTACACCTTC. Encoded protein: CASSMLNNYGYTF.

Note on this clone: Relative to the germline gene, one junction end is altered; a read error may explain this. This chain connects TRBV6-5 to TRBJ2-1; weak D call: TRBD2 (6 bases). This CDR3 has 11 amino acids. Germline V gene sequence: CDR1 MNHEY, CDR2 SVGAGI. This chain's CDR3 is CASRGGTQRLF. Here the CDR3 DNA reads TGTGCCAGCAGGGGCGGGACCCAGCGGCTCTTC.

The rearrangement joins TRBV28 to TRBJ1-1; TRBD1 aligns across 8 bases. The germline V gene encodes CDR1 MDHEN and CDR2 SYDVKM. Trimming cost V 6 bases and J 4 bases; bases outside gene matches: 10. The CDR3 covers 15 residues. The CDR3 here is CASRYPGGRVTEAFF. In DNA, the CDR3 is TGTGCCAGCAGATACCCAGGGGGCAGGGTCACTGAAGCTTTCTTT.

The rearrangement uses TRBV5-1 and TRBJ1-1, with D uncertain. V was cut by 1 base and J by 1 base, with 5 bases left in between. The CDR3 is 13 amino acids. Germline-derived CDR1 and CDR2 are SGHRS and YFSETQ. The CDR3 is CASSLRQNTEAFF. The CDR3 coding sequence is TGCGCCAGCAGCTTGAGACAGAACACTGAAGCTTTCTTT.

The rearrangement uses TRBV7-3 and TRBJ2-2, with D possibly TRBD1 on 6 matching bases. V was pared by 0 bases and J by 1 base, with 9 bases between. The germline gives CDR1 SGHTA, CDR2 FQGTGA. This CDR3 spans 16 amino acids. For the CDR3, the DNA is TGTGCCAGCAGCTTAACCGGGACACAGAACACCGGGGAGCTGTTTTTT. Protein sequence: CASSLTGTQNTGELFF.

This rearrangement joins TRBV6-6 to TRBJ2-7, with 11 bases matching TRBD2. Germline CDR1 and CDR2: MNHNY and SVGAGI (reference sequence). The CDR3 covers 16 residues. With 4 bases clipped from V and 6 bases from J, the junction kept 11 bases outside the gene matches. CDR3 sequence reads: CASSSSDLLAGGEQYF. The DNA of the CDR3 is TGTGCCAGCAGTTCAAGTGATTTGCTAGCGGGAGGCGAGCAGTACTTC.

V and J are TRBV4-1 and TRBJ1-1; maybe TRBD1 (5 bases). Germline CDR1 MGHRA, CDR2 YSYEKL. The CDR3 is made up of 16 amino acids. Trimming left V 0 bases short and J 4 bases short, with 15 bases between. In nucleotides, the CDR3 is TGCGCCAGCAGCCAAGATTCGGGGCGTCTGATCACTGAAGCTTTCTTT. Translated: CASSQDSGRLITEAFF.

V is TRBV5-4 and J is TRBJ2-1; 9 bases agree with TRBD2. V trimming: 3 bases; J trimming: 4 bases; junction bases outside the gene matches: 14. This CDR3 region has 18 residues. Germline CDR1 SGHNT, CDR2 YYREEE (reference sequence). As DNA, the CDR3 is TGTGCCAGCAGCTCTCTCCCCGGGGCGGGAGGGATATACAATGAGCAGTTCTTC. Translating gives CASSSLPGAGGIYNEQFF.

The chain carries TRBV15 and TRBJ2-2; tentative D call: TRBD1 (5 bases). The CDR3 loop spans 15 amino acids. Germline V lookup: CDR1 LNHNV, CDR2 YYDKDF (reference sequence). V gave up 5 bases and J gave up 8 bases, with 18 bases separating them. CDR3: CATSLYSQGTGELFF. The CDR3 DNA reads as TGTGCCACCAGCCTATATAGTCAGGGCACTGGGGAGCTGTTTTTT.